These 5 T cell receptor beta chains were all obtained from the same sample, sequenced in a study of monozygotic twins with inflammatory bowel disease. TCRdb re-called the 5' RACE reads; every CDR3 protein appears as one record, without DNA. Here the sample table reports 200,000 to 250,000 distinct CDR3 sequences. Material: blood. These receptors all stem from a human donor with ulcerative colitis or Crohn's disease, or a healthy co-twin of an affected twin (not recorded which).

This sequence joins TRBV4-3 and TRBJ2-1; lacking DNA, the TRBD2 call made by TCRdb goes unchecked. CDR1 is LGHNA, CDR2 YSLEER, per germline. The CDR3 runs 17 residues. This chain's CDR3 is CASSQRTSGSSYNEQFF.

V is TRBV11-2 and J is TRBJ2-7; TCRdb names TRBD2, which stays unverified in the absence of DNA. The germline V gene encodes CDR1 SGHAT and CDR2 FQNNGV. This CDR3 comprises 15 residues. This CDR3 is CASSNGASGTYEQYF.

The genes are TRBV7-3 and TRBJ2-3; TCRdb outputs TRBD1, but without DNA this stays unchecked. From germline, CDR1 is SGHTA and CDR2 FQGTGA. The CDR3 is 15 residues long. The CDR3 loop reads CASSLTGQGADTQYF.

The chain couples TRBV5-1 to TRBJ2-2. The CDR3 length is 14 residues. Germline-derived CDR1 and CDR2 are SGHRS and YFSETQ. CDR3 sequence reads: CASSLAVAAGELFF. Looking up the rest from reference TRBV5-1 and TRBJ2-2 gives the full variable domain: KAGVTQTPRYLIKTRGQQVTLSCSPISGHRSVSWYQQTPGQGLQFLFEYFSETQRNKGNFPGRFSGRQFSNSRSEMNVSTLELGDSALYLCASSLAVAAGELFFGEGSRLTVL.

V gene TRBV30 combines with J gene TRBJ1-2. Germline-derived CDR1 and CDR2 are GTSNPN and SVGIG (reference sequence). The CDR3 spans 12 residues. The CDR3 is CAWSINRSGYTF.